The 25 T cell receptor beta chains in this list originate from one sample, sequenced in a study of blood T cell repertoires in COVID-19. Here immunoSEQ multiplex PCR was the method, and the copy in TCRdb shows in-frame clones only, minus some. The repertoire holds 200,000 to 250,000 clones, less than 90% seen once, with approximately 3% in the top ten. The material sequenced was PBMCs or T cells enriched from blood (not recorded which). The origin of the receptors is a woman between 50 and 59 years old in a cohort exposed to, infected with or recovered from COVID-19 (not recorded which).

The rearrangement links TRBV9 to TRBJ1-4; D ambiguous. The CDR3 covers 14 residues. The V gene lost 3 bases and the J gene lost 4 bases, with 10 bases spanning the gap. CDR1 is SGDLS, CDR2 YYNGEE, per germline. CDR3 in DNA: TGTGCCAGCAGCGAGGAGGGTATTAATGAAAAACTGTTTTTT. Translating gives CASSEEGINEKLFF.

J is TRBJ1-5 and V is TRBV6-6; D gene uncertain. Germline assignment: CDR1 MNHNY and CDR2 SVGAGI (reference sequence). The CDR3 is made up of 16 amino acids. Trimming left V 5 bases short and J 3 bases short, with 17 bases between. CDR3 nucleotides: TGTGCCAGCAGTAGATCCCCAGTCGACTCCAATCAGCCCCAGCATTTT. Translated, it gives CASSRSPVDSNQPQHF.

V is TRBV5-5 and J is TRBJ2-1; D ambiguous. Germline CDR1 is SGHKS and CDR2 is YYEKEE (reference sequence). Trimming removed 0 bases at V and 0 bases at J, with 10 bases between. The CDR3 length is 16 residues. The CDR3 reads CASSLGTSSSYNEQFF. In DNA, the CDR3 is TGTGCCAGCAGCTTGGGTACGTCGAGCTCCTACAATGAGCAGTTCTTC.

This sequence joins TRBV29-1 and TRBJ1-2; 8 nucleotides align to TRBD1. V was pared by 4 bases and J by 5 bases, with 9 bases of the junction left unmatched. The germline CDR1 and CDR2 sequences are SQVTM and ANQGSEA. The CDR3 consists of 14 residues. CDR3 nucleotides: TGCAGCGTTGCCCAGGGGGCTGGTTATTATGGCTACACCTTC. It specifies CSVAQGAGYYGYTF.

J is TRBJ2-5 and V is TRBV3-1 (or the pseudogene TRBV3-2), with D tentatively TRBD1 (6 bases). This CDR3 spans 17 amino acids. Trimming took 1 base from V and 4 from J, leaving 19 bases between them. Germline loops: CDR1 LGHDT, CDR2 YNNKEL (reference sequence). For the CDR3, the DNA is TGTGCCAGCAGCCAAGTTAAGATCCACGACAGGCCAGAGACCCAGTACTTC. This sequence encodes CASSQVKIHDRPETQYF.

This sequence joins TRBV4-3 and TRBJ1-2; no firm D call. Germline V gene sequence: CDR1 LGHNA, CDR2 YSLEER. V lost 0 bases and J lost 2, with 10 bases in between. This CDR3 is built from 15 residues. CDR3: CASSQDRVQNYGYTF. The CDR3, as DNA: TGCGCCAGCAGCCAAGATCGGGTGCAAAACTATGGCTACACCTTC.

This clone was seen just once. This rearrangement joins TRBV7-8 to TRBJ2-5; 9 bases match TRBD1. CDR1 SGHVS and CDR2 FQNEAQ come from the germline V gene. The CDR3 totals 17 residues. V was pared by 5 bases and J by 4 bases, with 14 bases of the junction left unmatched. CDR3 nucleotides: TGTGCCAGCAGCCGAGACAACAGGGGGCTTGGGGGAGAGACCCAGTACTTC. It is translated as CASSRDNRGLGGETQYF.

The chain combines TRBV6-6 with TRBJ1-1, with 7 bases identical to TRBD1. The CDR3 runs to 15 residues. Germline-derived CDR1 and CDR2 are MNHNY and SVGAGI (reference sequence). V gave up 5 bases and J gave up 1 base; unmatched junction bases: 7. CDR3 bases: TGTGCCAGCAGTGAGGGGGACAGCGGGAACACTGAAGCTTTCTTT. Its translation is CASSEGDSGNTEAFF.

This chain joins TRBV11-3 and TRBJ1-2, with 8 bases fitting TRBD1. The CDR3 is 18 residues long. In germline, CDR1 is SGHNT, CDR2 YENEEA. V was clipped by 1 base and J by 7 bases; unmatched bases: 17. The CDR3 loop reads CASSLVSRQGADLVGYTF. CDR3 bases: TGTGCCAGCAGCTTAGTTTCTCGGCAGGGGGCCGACCTGGTTGGCTACACCTTC.

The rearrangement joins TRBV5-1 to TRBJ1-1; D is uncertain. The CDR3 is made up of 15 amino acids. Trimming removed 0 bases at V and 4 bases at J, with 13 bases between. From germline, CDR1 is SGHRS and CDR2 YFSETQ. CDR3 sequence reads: CASSLAPGSGTEAFF. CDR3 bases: TGCGCCAGCAGCTTGGCCCCGGGGTCGGGCACTGAAGCTTTCTTT. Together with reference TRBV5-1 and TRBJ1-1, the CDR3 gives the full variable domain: KAGVTQTPRYLIKTRGQQVTLSCSPISGHRSVSWYQQTPGQGLQFLFEYFSETQRNKGNFPGRFSGRQFSNSRSEMNVSTLELGDSALYLCASSLAPGSGTEAFFGQGTRLTVV.

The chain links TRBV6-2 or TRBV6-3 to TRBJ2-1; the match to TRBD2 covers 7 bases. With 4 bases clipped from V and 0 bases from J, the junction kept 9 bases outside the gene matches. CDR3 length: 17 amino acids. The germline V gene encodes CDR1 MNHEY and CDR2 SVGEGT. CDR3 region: CASSSNLAALSYNEQFF. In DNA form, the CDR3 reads TGTGCCAGCAGTTCCAACCTAGCGGCCCTCTCCTACAATGAGCAGTTCTTC.

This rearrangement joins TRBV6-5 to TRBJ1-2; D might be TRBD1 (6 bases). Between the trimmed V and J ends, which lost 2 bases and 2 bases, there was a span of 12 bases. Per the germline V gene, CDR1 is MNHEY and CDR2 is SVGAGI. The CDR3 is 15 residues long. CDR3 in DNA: TGTGCCAGCAGTTACCAGGGGAAGGGAAACTATGGCTACACCTTC. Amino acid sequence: CASSYQGKGNYGYTF.

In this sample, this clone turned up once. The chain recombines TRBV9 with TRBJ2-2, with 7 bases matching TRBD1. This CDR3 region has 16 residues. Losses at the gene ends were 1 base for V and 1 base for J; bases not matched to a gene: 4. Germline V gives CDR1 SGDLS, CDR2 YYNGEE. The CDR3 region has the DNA TGTGCCAGCAGCGTAAGACAGGGAAAGAACACCGGGGAGCTGTTTTTT. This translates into CASSVRQGKNTGELFF.

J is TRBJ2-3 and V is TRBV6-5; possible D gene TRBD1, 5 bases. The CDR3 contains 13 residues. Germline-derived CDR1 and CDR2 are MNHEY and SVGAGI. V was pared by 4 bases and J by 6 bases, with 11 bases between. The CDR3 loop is CASSFRGRDTQYF. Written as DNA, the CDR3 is TGTGCCAGCAGTTTTAGGGGTAGGGATACGCAGTATTTT.

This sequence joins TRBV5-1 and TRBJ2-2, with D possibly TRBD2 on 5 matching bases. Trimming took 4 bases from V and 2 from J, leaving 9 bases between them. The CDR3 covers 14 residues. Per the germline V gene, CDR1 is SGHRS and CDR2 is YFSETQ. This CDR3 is CASSLRVNTGELFF. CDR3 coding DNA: TGCGCCAGCAGCCTGAGGGTAAACACCGGGGAGCTGTTTTTT.

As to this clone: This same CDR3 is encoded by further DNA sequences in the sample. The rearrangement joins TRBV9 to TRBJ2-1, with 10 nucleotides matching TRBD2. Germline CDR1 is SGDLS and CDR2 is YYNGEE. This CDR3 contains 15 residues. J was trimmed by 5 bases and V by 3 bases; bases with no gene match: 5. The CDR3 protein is CASSGLAGVNNEQFF. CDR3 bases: TGTGCCAGCAGCGGTCTAGCGGGGGTCAACAATGAGCAGTTCTTC.

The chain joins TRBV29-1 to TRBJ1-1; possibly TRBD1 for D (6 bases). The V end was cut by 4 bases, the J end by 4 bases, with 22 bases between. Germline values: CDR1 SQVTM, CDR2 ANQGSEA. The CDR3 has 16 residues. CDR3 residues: CSVVDPPGGFVTEAFF. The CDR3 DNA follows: TGCAGCGTTGTCGACCCTCCGGGGGGCTTCGTCACTGAAGCTTTCTTT.

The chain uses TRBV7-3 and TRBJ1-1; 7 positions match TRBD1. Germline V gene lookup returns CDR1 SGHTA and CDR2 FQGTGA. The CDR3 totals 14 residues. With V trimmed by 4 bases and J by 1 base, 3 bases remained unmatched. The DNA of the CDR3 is TGTGCCAGCAGCTCGACAGGGCCGAACACTGAAGCTTTCTTT. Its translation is CASSSTGPNTEAFF.

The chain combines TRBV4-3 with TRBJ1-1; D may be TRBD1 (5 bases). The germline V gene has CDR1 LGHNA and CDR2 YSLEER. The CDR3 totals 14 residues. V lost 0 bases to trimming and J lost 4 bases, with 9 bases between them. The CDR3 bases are TGCGCCAGCAGCCAAGATAACGGGGGCACTGAAGCTTTCTTT. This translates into CASSQDNGGTEAFF.

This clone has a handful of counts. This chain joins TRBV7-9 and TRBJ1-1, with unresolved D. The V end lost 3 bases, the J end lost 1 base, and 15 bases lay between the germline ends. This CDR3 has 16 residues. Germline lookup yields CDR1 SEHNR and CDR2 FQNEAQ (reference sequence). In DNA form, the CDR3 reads TGTGCCAGCAGCTTTGATTCCTACGGGAGGAACACTGAAGCTTTCTTT. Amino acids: CASSFDSYGRNTEAFF.

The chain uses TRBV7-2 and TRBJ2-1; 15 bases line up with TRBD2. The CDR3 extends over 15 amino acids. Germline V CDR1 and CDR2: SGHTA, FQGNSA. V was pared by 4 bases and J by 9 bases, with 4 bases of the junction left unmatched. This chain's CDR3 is CASSWTSGGAGEQFF. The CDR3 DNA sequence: TGTGCCAGCAGCTGGACTAGCGGGGGGGCGGGTGAGCAGTTCTTC.

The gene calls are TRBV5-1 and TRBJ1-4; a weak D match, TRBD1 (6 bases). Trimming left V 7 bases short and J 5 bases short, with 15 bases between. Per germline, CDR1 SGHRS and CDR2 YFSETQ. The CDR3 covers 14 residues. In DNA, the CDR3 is TGCGCCAGCGGCCCGGGGGGCCGAAATGAAAAACTGTTTTTT. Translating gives CASGPGGRNEKLFF.

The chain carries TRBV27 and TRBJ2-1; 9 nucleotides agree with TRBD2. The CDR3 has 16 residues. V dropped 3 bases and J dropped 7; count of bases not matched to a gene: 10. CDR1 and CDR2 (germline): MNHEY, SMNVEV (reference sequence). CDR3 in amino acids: CASSFGSGGRWNEQFF. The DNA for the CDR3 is TGTGCCAGCAGTTTTGGGAGCGGGGGGCGCTGGAATGAGCAGTTCTTC.

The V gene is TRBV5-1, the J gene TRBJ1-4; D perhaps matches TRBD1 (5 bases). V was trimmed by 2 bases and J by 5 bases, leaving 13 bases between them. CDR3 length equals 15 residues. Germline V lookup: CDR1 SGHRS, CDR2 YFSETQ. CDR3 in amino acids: CASSFGQGLNEKLFF. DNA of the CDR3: TGCGCCAGCAGCTTCGGGCAGGGATTAAATGAAAAACTGTTTTTT.

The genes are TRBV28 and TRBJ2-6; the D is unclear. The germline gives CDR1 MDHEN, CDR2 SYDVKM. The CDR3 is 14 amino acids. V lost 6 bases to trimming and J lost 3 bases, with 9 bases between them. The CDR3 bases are TGTGCCAGCAGGGCGGATCTTGGGGCCAACGTCCTGACTTTC. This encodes CASRADLGANVLTF.